The present T cell receptor (beta chain) was sequenced within a study of beta chain features in type 1 diabetes. Background on the study: Investigators examined under 140 million sorted cells across all samples. Study results and limitations: Significant though moderate, a shortening of TCRB CDR3s appeared in all four CD4+ subsets of Type 1 diabetes patients.

The table lists this clone with many counts. Its antigen is unknown. Trimming cost V 3 bases and J 15 bases, with 15 bases left between them. Germline CDR1 is WSHSY and CDR2 is SAAADI. There are 12 residues in the CDR3. TCRB transcripts that were expressed got sequenced, as all of the isolated RNA had been reverse transcribed. The assay was immunoSEQ multiplex PCR, and TCRdb's table has in-frame clones only and misses some. The table lists a few hundred thousand clones, around a tenth of them singletons. The rearrangement uses TRBV10-2 and TRBJ1-5; D may be TRBD1 (6 bases). This sequence originates from a man aged 25 to 45 with type 1 diabetes. The material sequenced was central memory CD4+ T cells from blood. The CDR3 protein is CASSERGAVAHF. CDR3 bases: TGCGCCAGCAGTGAACGGGGGGCGGTGGCGCATTTT.